The source of this TCR beta chain is a study of CD8 T cells in Susac syndrome. Relapsing-remitting disease, either stable or active, was present in the multiple sclerosis controls, who were treatment-naive patients. cDNA came from around 0.5 to 1 ug RNA primed by random hexamers. TCRdb called the immunoSEQ multiplex PCR reads again in MiXCR, with one record for every CDR3 protein. The sample carries about 300,000 distinct CDR3 sequences, just over 90% recorded once. The sequenced material came from CD4+ T cells from PBMCs. The source of this sequence is a human donor with multiple sclerosis.

CDR3 loop: CASSARGPQGTGELFF. The CDR3, as DNA: TGTGCCAGCAGCGCCCGAGGGCCCCAGGGAACCGGGGAGCTGTTTTTT. The rearrangement links TRBV9 to TRBJ2-2, with D possibly called TRBD1 or TRBD2 (5 bases each). CDR1 and CDR2 (germline): SGDLS, YYNGEE. The CDR3 covers 16 residues. V was trimmed by 3 bases and J by 5 bases, leaving 17 bases between them.